A selection of T cell receptor beta chains follows, all from one sample in a study of cytomegalovirus exposure and HLA in healthy donors. The assay was immunoSEQ multiplex PCR, and TCRdb's table has in-frame clones only and misses some. The sample gives 110,000 to 150,000 clones, roughly 71% of which show up once; around 7% is in the top ten. Source material: PBMCs. Receptor source: a man aged 25-45 years in good health and CMV-seronegative. Each CDR3 is given with its conserved first and last residue. A D gene is named only where the DNA matches it firmly. The size entry is marked missing in some rows and otherwise reads once, few, many or a size class.

>.|few|TRBJ1-5|TRBV5-4
TGTGCCAGCAGCGGTGAGGTCGGTCAGCCCCAGCATTTT
CASSGEVGQPQHF
>TRBD2|few|TRBJ2-2|TRBV7-3
TGTGCCAGCAGCCTAGCGGGGGGTAGTAACACCGGGGAGCTGTTTTTT
CASSLAGGSNTGELFF
>TRBD1|.|TRBJ2-7|TRBV7-9
TGTGCCAGCAGCTCGGGACAGGGGTTGTACGAGCAGTACTTC
CASSSGQGLYEQYF
>TRBD2|.|TRBJ2-2|TRBV11-2
TGTGCCAGCACCACCCTCCGGCGGGGGGGCGTTGGGGAGCTGTTTTTT
CASTTLRRGGVGELFF
>.|once|TRBJ2-3|TRBV10-3
TGTGCCATCAGTGAGTCTAGTAGGGACAATACGCAGTATTTT
CAISESSRDNTQYF
>TRBD2|.|TRBJ2-4|TRBV6-1
TGTGCCAGCAGTGAATGGGGCCTAGCGGGAGATAAGAACAGTCAGTACTTC
CASSEWGLAGDKNSQYF
>TRBD1|.|TRBJ2-3|TRBV10-1
TGCGCCAGCAGTTCGACAGGGGCGACAGATACGCAGTATTTT
CASSSTGATDTQYF
>TRBD1|.|TRBJ1-1|TRBV4-2
TGTGCCAGCAGCCAAGACAGGGGGCGAGAAACTGAAGCTTTCTTT
CASSQDRGRETEAFF
>TRBD1|.|TRBJ2-3|TRBV7-6
TGTGCCAGCAGCTTGGGACAGAACACAGATACGCAGTATTTT
CASSLGQNTDTQYF
>TRBD2|.|TRBJ2-2|TRBV7-9
TGTGCCAGCAGCTTTGGGCTAGCGGGAGGATACACCGGGGAGCTGTTTTTT
CASSFGLAGGYTGELFF
>.|.|TRBJ1-5|TRBV19
TGTGCCAGTAGCCCCCGGGAAGCGCGCAATCAGCCCCAGCATTTT
CASSPREARNQPQHF
>TRBD1|.|TRBJ1-1|TRBV13
TGTGCCAGCAGCTTTCAACAGGGGGGAACTGAAGCTTTCTTT
CASSFQQGGTEAFF
>TRBD2|.|TRBJ2-1|TRBV4-1
TGCGCCAGCAGCCAAGAGGGTACTAGCGGGGGGGTTGATGAGCAGTTCTTC
CASSQEGTSGGVDEQFF
>.|.|TRBJ2-4|TRBV9
TGTGCCAGCAGCGTAGACGGTGCTATTCAGTACTTC
CASSVDGAIQYF
>.|.|TRBJ1-6|TRBV2
TGTGCCAGTAAGGAGATGGCTAGGTCACCCCTCCACTTT
CASKEMARSPLHF
>TRBD1|.|TRBJ1-2|TRBV7-3
TGTGCCAGCAGCCCAGGGGGACAGGGTTCGGTGGGTGGCTACACCTTC
CASSPGGQGSVGGYTF
>.|.|TRBJ2-5|TRBV5-1
TGCGCCAGCACTGGACTAACGGGAGAGACCCAGTACTTC
CASTGLTGETQYF
>.|.|TRBJ2-3|TRBV9
TGTGCCAGCAGCGAGGCGGGGAGCACAGATACGCAGTATTTT
CASSEAGSTDTQYF
>.|.|TRBJ2-4|TRBV4-1
TGCGCCAGCAGCCAAGACGGGGGGCGGGCCAAAAACATTCAGTACTTC
CASSQDGGRAKNIQYF
>TRBD1|few|TRBJ2-7|TRBV7-8
TGTGCCAGCAGCTTAGGTATCGGACAGGGGTCCTACGAGCAGTACTTC
CASSLGIGQGSYEQYF
>TRBD2|.|TRBJ2-2|TRBV13
TGTGCCAGCAGCTTAGCCTCCGGACTAGAGTCGAACACCGGGGAGCTGTTTTTT
CASSLASGLESNTGELFF
>TRBD1|.|TRBJ1-2|TRBV5-1
TGCGCCAGCAGCACCGGACAGGGGGCGGGCGGCTACACCTTC
CASSTGQGAGGYTF
>TRBD2|.|TRBJ2-5|TRBV4-2
TGTGCCAGCAGCCAAGATCGGGGGGGCCAAGAGACCCAGTACTTC
CASSQDRGGQETQYF
>.|few|TRBJ1-1|TRBV7-3
TGTGCCAGCAGCGGGGGGGGTAGGAACACTGAAGCTTTCTTT
CASSGGGRNTEAFF
>TRBD1|few|TRBJ2-4|TRBV7-8
TGTGCCAGCAGCCCCTCGAGCCGGGACAGGGGGGTTGGGGCCAAAAACATTCAGTACTTC
CASSPSSRDRGVGAKNIQYF
>.|few|TRBJ1-1|TRBV29-1
TGCAGCGTTGAATTTTGGGGGGACCGAAACTCGAACACTGAAGCTTTCTTT
CSVEFWGDRNSNTEAFF
>TRBD1|.|TRBJ1-1|TRBV28
TGTGCCGGACAGGTGGCTGAAGCTTTCTTT
CAGQVAEAFF
>.|.|TRBJ2-7|TRBV19
TGTGCCAGTAGTAACCTAGGGGCACAGGGCTACGAGCAGTACTTC
CASSNLGAQGYEQYF
>.|.|TRBJ2-2|TRBV6-1
TGTGCCAGCGTCTTCACCGGGGAGCTGTTTTTT
CASVFTGELFF
>TRBD1|once|TRBJ2-7|TRBV6-1
TGTGCCAGCAGTGTTTCAGGCGGGACAGGGTACCACGAGCAGTACTTC
CASSVSGGTGYHEQYF
>TRBD2|few|TRBJ2-1|TRBV2
TGTGCCAGCAAACCGGTAGCGGGAGGGATTGGTGAGCAGTTCTTC
CASKPVAGGIGEQFF
>.|.|TRBJ2-3|TRBV18
TGTGCCAGTAAAACAGGAACGGCGTGGACAGATACGCAGTATTTT
CASKTGTAWTDTQYF
>.|.|TRBJ1-5|TRBV15
TGTGCCACCAGCAGAGATCCGGCGGGTCAGCCCCAGCATTTT
CATSRDPAGQPQHF
>.|.|TRBJ1-2|TRBV15
TGTGCCACCAGCAGGCCGGGAACGGTACATGGCTACACCTTC
CATSRPGTVHGYTF
>.|.|TRBJ2-2|TRBV28
TGTGCCAGCAGTTCCCGGGGGACCGTGGCGGGGGAGCTGTTTTTT
CASSSRGTVAGELFF
>.|.|TRBJ2-7|TRBV18
TGTGCCAGCCCACCTTACGGCGGGGGCCCCTACGAGCAGTACTTC
CASPPYGGGPYEQYF
>.|few|TRBJ2-3|TRBV14
TGTGCCAGCACTTCCGGACTCCTCATTTTAGATACGCAGTATTTT
CASTSGLLILDTQYF
>TRBD1|.|TRBJ2-5|TRBV9
TGTGCCAGCAGCGAGGGGACAGGGCGGGAGACCCAGTACTTC
CASSEGTGRETQYF
>.|.|TRBJ1-1|TRBV7-9
TGTGCCAGCAGCTTATACTCTCCCACTGAAGCTTTCTTT
CASSLYSPTEAFF
>TRBD1|.|TRBJ1-1|TRBV5-8
TGTGCCAGCAGCTTGTCCAGGGGGACTGAAGCTTTCTTT
CASSLSRGTEAFF
>.|.|TRBJ1-4|TRBV18
TGTGCCAGCTCACCAGAATTTGCGACAACTAATGAAAAACTGTTTTTT
CASSPEFATTNEKLFF
>TRBD1|.|TRBJ1-2|TRBV5-1
TGCGCCAGCAGCTGGGGGGAGACAGGGGGCTTTGATGGCTACACCTTC
CASSWGETGGFDGYTF
>.|.|TRBJ1-1|TRBV5-1
TGCGCCAGCAGCTTGTCTGGCAGTATGAACACTGAAGCTTTCTTT
CASSLSGSMNTEAFF
>.|few|TRBJ2-7|TRBV11-3
TGTGCCAGCAGCTCCAGGGGAGAGCAGTACTTC
CASSSRGEQYF
>.|.|TRBJ2-7|TRBV18
TGTGCCAGCTCACCTAACAGGGGACTCTACGAGCAGTACTTC
CASSPNRGLYEQYF
>.|medium-sized|TRBJ1-1|TRBV28
TGTGCCAGCAGTTCCACAGCCAGGAACACTGAAGCTTTCTTT
CASSSTARNTEAFF
>TRBD1|.|TRBJ2-5|TRBV6-5
TGTGCCAGCAGTTACGGGACAGGGGTCGGGGAGACCCAGTACTTC
CASSYGTGVGETQYF
>.|few|TRBJ1-1|TRBV19
TGTGCCAGTAAAACAGGAGCGAACACTGAAGCTTTCTTT
CASKTGANTEAFF